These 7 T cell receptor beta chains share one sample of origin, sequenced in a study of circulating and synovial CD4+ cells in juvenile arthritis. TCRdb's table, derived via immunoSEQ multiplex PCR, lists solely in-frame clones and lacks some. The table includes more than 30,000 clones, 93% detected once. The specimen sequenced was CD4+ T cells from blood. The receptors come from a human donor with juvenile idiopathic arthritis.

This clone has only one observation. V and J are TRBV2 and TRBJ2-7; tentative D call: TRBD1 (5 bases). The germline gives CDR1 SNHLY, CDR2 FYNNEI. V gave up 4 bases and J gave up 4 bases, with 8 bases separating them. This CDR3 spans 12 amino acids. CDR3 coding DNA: TGTGCCAGCAGTGTACAGGATTACGAGCAGTACTTC. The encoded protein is CASSVQDYEQYF.

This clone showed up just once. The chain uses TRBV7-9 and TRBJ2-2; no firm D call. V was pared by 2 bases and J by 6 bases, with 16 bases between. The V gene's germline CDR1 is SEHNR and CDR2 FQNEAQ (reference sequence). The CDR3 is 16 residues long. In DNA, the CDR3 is TGTGCCAGCAGCTTATATCTTGGCATGAAAGCCGGGGAGCTGTTTTTT. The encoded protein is CASSLYLGMKAGELFF.

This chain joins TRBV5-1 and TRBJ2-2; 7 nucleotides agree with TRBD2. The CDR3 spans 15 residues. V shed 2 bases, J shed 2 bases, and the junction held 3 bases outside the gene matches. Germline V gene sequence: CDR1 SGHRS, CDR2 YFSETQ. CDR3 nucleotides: TGCGCCAGCAGCTTCCGGGACTACAACACCGGGGAGCTGTTTTTT. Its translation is CASSFRDYNTGELFF.

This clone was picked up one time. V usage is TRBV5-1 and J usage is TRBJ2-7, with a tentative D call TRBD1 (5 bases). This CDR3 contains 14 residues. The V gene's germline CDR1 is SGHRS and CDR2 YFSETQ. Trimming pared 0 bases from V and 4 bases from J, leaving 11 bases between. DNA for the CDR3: TGCGCCAGCAGCTTGGTAAAGGGGTTGTACGAGCAGTACTTC. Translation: CASSLVKGLYEQYF.

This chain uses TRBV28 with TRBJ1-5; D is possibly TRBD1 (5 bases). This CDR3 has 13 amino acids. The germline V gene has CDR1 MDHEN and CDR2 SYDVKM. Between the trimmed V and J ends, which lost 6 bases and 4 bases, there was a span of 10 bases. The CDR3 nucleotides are TGTGCCAGCAGGGTAGGGACTAATCAGCCCCAGCATTTT. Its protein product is CASRVGTNQPQHF.

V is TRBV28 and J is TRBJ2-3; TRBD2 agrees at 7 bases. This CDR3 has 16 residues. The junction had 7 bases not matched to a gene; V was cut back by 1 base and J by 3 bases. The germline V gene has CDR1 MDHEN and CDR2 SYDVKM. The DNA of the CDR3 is TGTGCCAGCAGTTTATTTGCTAGCGGCCTTACAGATACGCAGTATTTT. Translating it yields CASSLFASGLTDTQYF.

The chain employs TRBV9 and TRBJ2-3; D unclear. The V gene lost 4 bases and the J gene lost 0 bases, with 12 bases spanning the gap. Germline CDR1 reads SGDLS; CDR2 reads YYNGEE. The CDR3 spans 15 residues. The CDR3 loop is CASSLSATSTDTQYF. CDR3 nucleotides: TGTGCCAGCAGCCTATCGGCGACTAGCACAGATACGCAGTATTTT.